Listed here are 18 T cell receptor beta chains from one sample, sequenced in a study of Ad26.COV2.S vaccination and SARS-CoV-2 variants. Treatment meaning: 15 to 20 received Ad26.COV2.S at low or high dose, single or two shots; roughly five received placebo; per-sample allocation not given. Specimen acquisition occurred on day 63 following the initial vaccine or placebo injection. Sequencing used immunoSEQ multiplex PCR; TCRdb keeps in-frame clones, though not all of them. Among 350,000 to 600,000 clones listed, 80% to 90% were seen once. This specimen was peripheral blood, taken in a trial of Ad26.COV2.S vaccine versus placebo. These receptors originate from a person aged 18-60 years who received the Ad26.COV2.S COVID-19 vaccine or a placebo.

The chain recombines TRBV5-1 with TRBJ2-7; no clear D. The CDR3 spans 15 residues. The germline V gene encodes CDR1 SGHRS and CDR2 YFSETQ. The ends were cut back, 7 bases at V and 0 bases at J, with 17 bases in the middle. CDR3 sequence reads: CASRSNDLSSYEQYF. The CDR3 DNA sequence: TGCGCCAGCCGGAGTAACGACCTGAGCTCCTACGAGCAGTACTTC.

CDR3 region: CASSLAVLNEQFF. CDR3 DNA sequence: TGTGCCAGCAGCTTAGCGGTGCTGAATGAGCAGTTCTTC. This chain links TRBV5-4 with TRBJ2-1; maybe TRBD2 (5 bases). The germline V gene encodes CDR1 SGHNT and CDR2 YYREEE (reference sequence). The V end was cut by 2 bases, the J end by 7 bases, with 10 bases between. The CDR3 is 13 residues long.

This chain joins TRBV19 and TRBJ1-1; D might be TRBD1 (5 bases). V dropped 3 bases and J dropped 1 base, with 12 bases sitting between them. From germline, CDR1 is LNHDA and CDR2 SQIVND (reference sequence). CDR3 size: 15 residues. DNA for the CDR3: TGTGCCAGTAGTATCTATGGGGCGACGAACACTGAAGCTTTCTTT. This encodes CASSIYGATNTEAFF.

The rearrangement links TRBV6-5 to TRBJ2-7, with 11 bases identical to TRBD1. V shed 6 bases and J 2 bases; nucleotides not matched to a gene: 6. Germline V lookup: CDR1 MNHEY, CDR2 SVGAGI. The CDR3 has 15 amino acids. CDR3 loop: CASSSPGQGAYEQYF. The CDR3 DNA reads TGTGCCAGCAGCTCGCCGGGACAGGGGGCCTACGAGCAGTACTTC.

The V and J genes are TRBV5-1 and TRBJ2-7, with 7 bases matching TRBD1. Trimming took 0 bases from V and 2 from J; bases not matched to a gene: 5. The CDR3 has 15 residues. Germline loops: CDR1 SGHRS, CDR2 YFSETQ. The CDR3 is CASSLVEGAPYEQYF. CDR3 in DNA: TGCGCCAGCAGCTTGGTAGAGGGGGCACCCTACGAGCAGTACTTC.

The V and J genes are TRBV10-3 and TRBJ2-1; the match to TRBD2 covers 11 bases. The germline V gene encodes CDR1 ENHRY and CDR2 SYGVKD. The CDR3 is 14 amino acids. V shed 3 bases and J 14 bases; nucleotides not matched to a gene: 9. The DNA for the CDR3 is TGTGCCATCAGTGACCGACTAGCGGGGAGGGACAAGTTCTTC. Its translation: CAISDRLAGRDKFF.

V and J are TRBV6-6 and TRBJ2-7; 8 bases align to TRBD2. This CDR3 comprises 15 residues. V was pared by 4 bases and J by 1 base, with 6 bases of the junction left unmatched. Germline V gives CDR1 MNHNY, CDR2 SVGAGI (reference sequence). CDR3 residues: CASSSGLAQSYEQYF. CDR3 DNA sequence: TGTGCCAGCAGTTCCGGACTAGCCCAATCCTACGAGCAGTACTTC.

The V gene is TRBV7-9, the J gene TRBJ1-1; the D is unclear. The CDR3 covers 12 residues. The germline V gene has CDR1 SEHNR and CDR2 FQNEAQ (reference sequence). Trimming pared 5 bases from V and 4 bases from J, leaving 8 bases between. The CDR3 here is CASSPVGTEAFF. CDR3 in DNA: TGTGCCAGCAGCCCAGTGGGCACTGAAGCTTTCTTT. Supplemented by reference TRBV7-9 and TRBJ1-1, the full variable domain reads DTGVSQNPRHKITKRGQNVTFRCDPISEHNRLYWYRQTLGQGPEFLTYFQNEAQLEKSRLLSDRFSAERPKGSFSTLEIQRTEQGDSAMYLCASSPVGTEAFFGQGTRLTVV.

The CDR3 region is CASTRETQYF. CDR3 bases: TGTGCCAGCACTCGGGAGACCCAGTACTTC. V usage is TRBV2 and J usage is TRBJ2-5; D is unclear. The CDR3 consists of 10 residues. Germline CDR1 is SNHLY and CDR2 is FYNNEI. V was shortened by 7 bases and J by 5 bases, with 5 bases between the two germline ends.

This clone was seen only a few times. The CDR3 is CASSVQGTGGREKLFF. In nucleotides, the CDR3 is TGTGCCAGCAGCGTACAGGGGACAGGGGGCAGAGAAAAACTGTTTTTT. This chain connects TRBV9 to TRBJ1-4, with TRBD1 matching 12 bases. Germline-derived CDR1 and CDR2 are SGDLS and YYNGEE. J lost 8 bases, V lost 1 base, and 6 bases had no gene match. This CDR3 spans 16 amino acids.

The chain has TRBV6-5 and TRBJ2-1, with TRBD1 identical over 7 bases. From germline, CDR1 is MNHEY and CDR2 SVGAGI. CDR3 length: 13 amino acids. The junction had 5 bases not matched to a gene; V was cut back by 6 bases and J by 6 bases. The CDR3 DNA sequence: TGTGCCAGCAGAGACAGGGCTTTCAATGAGCAGTTCTTC. Its protein product is CASRDRAFNEQFF.

V is TRBV24-1 and J is TRBJ2-1; D gene uncertain. The CDR3 consists of 13 residues. Germline loops: CDR1 KGHDR, CDR2 SFDVKD. V shed 3 bases and J shed 6 bases, with 8 bases lying between them. This chain's CDR3 is CATSDRTFNEQFF. The CDR3 DNA sequence: TGTGCCACCAGTGATCGGACCTTCAATGAGCAGTTCTTC.

This clone was observed many times. The chain carries TRBV7-3 and TRBJ2-3; D possibly corresponds to TRBD2 (5 bases). Germline lookup yields CDR1 SGHTA and CDR2 FQGTGA. This CDR3 comprises 13 residues. V dropped 1 base and J dropped 4 bases, with 6 bases sitting between them. The DNA of the CDR3 is TGTGCCAGCAGCTTAATCGGGGCAGATACGCAGTATTTT. Translation gives CASSLIGADTQYF. Filled out from reference TRBV7-3 and TRBJ2-3, the complete variable domain reads GAGVSQTPSNKVTEKGKYVELRCDPISGHTALYWYRQSLGQGPEFLIYFQGTGAADDSGLPNDRFFAVRPEGSVSTLKIQRTERGDSAVYLCASSLIGADTQYFGPGTRLTVL.

The rearrangement links TRBV2 to TRBJ1-1, with D maybe TRBD1 (5 bases). Germline CDR1 reads SNHLY; CDR2 reads FYNNEI. The CDR3 sequence is 11 residues long. Trimming cost V 5 bases and J 11 bases, with 12 bases left between them. The DNA of the CDR3 is TGTGCCAGCAGTTTGGGACCTCAGGCTTTCTTT. Translation gives CASSLGPQAFF. Complete variable domain (other parts from reference TRBV2 and TRBJ1-1): EPEVTQTPSHQVTQMGQEVILRCVPISNHLYFYWYRQILGQKVEFLVSFYNNEISEKSEIFDDQFSVERPDGSNFTLKIRSTKLEDSAMYFCASSLGPQAFFGQGTRLTVV.

The rearrangement joins TRBV5-4 to TRBJ2-7; 7 nucleotides align to TRBD1. The junction had 6 bases not matched to a gene; V was cut back by 1 base and J by 5 bases. The germline CDR1 and CDR2 sequences are SGHNT and YYREEE (reference sequence). This CDR3 spans 14 amino acids. As DNA, the CDR3 is TGTGCCAGCAGCTTGCGGCAGGGGGTAGACGAGCAGTACTTC. Translated, it gives CASSLRQGVDEQYF.

V and J are TRBV6-5 and TRBJ1-2; TRBD1 might be the D (6 bases). The germline gives CDR1 MNHEY, CDR2 SVGAGI. This CDR3 is 13 amino acids long. V was pared by 10 bases and J by 8 bases, with 20 bases between. The CDR3 loop reads CATPRGGGNGYTF. CDR3 sequence (DNA): TGTGCCACCCCCCGGGGAGGGGGAAACGGCTACACCTTC.

The rearrangement uses TRBV9 and TRBJ1-5, with D possibly matching TRBD1 (5 bases). The CDR3 covers 13 residues. V lost 0 bases and J 6 bases, leaving 7 bases between the germline ends. Germline CDR1 reads SGDLS; CDR2 reads YYNGEE. The DNA of the CDR3 is TGTGCCAGCAGCGTAGACGACAGTCAGCCCCAGCATTTT. It encodes CASSVDDSQPQHF.

This clone was detected only a few times. This same CDR3 is encoded by further DNA sequences in the sample. The chain employs TRBV27 and TRBJ1-1; unclear D gene. The CDR3 loop spans 13 amino acids. V lost 2 bases, J lost 1 base, and 5 bases lay in between. The germline gives CDR1 MNHEY, CDR2 SMNVEV (reference sequence). The CDR3 DNA reads TGTGCCAGCAGTTTAGGGTGGAACACTGAAGCTTTCTTT. Protein sequence: CASSLGWNTEAFF.